These 18 T cell receptor beta chains were sequenced from one sample in a study of blood T cell repertoires in COVID-19 (dated by TCRdb to the early 2020s). Library method: the immunoSEQ multiplex PCR assay. The source is immuneACCESS, and TCRdb retained only in-frame sequences with V and J called. Part of the clones is not carried over; for the studies checked, unresolved V genes explain less than half of this, and the remainder is unexplained. This sample is represented by roughly 150,000 clones; about 77% of them were singletons. The leading ten clones occupy 3.5% to 4.5% of the sample. Sequenced material: peripheral blood. The receptors were gathered from a man aged 55 to 70 with acute or convalescent COVID-19.

In its sample, this clone was seen a few times. V gene TRBV19 combines with J gene TRBJ1-2; weak D call: TRBD1 (6 bases). In germline, CDR1 is LNHDA, CDR2 SQIVND (reference sequence). V shed 5 bases and J shed 0 bases, with 19 bases lying between them. The CDR3 extends over 17 amino acids. CDR3 nucleotides: TGTGCCAGTAGTCCCCCGCGGAGACAGGAATCTAACTATGGCTACACCTTC. Translated, it gives CASSPPRRQESNYGYTF.

The rearrangement links TRBV29-1 to TRBJ1-1; 11 bases fit TRBD1. The V and J ends lost 5 bases and 4 bases, in that order; junction bases with no gene match: 3. The V gene's germline CDR1 is SQVTM and CDR2 ANQGSEA. The CDR3 runs to 13 residues. CDR3: CSVRGTGGTEAFF. The CDR3 DNA reads as TGCAGCGTTCGGGGGACAGGGGGCACTGAAGCTTTCTTT.

In DNA form, the CDR3 reads TGTGCCAGCGTTCACCAGGGACTAGCGGGAGATGAGCAGTTCTTC. It encodes CASVHQGLAGDEQFF. The rearrangement joins TRBV6-4 to TRBJ2-1, with TRBD2 matching over 14 bases. The CDR3 is 15 residues long. Germline lookup yields CDR1 MRHNA and CDR2 SNTAGT. V lost 8 bases, J lost 8 bases, and 8 bases stayed unmatched.

The CDR3 reads CASSSPGANYGYTF. DNA of the CDR3: TGTGCCAGCAGCTCCCCGGGAGCTAACTATGGCTACACCTTC. This chain links TRBV5-4 with TRBJ1-2; D is unclear. Looked up from germline, CDR1 is SGHNT and CDR2 is YYREEE (reference sequence). Trimming removed 3 bases at V and 0 bases at J, with 9 bases between. The CDR3 is 14 amino acids.

This rearrangement joins TRBV19 to TRBJ2-1; TRBD1 is a possible D gene (8 bases). Germline V gives CDR1 LNHDA, CDR2 SQIVND (reference sequence). The V end lost 3 bases, the J end lost 7 bases, and 16 bases lay between the germline ends. This CDR3 spans 15 amino acids. CDR3 nucleotides: TGTGCCAGTAGTATTCAGAACAGGGGGGGGAATGAGCAGTTCTTC. Translation: CASSIQNRGGNEQFF.

The chain carries TRBV28 and TRBJ1-1, with D unresolved. The V gene's germline CDR1 is MDHEN and CDR2 SYDVKM. V dropped 2 bases and J dropped 3 bases, with 10 bases sitting between them. This CDR3 has 14 residues. The CDR3 coding sequence is TGTGCCAGCAGTTTAGGGAGTAAGTACACTGAAGCTTTCTTT. Translating it yields CASSLGSKYTEAFF. The full variable domain, its missing parts supplied by reference TRBV28 and TRBJ1-1, is DVKVTQSSRYLVKRTGEKVFLECVQDMDHENMFWYRQDPGLGLRLIYFSYDVKMKEKGDIPEGYSVSREKKERFSLILESASTNQTSMYLCASSLGSKYTEAFFGQGTRLTVV.

This chain links TRBV2 with TRBJ2-2; D uncertain. The germline V gene has CDR1 SNHLY and CDR2 FYNNEI. The CDR3 loop spans 14 amino acids. V was cut by 8 bases and J by 1 base, with 11 bases left in between. The CDR3 nucleotides are TGTGCCAGCCTCAAGTCGGGGAACACCGGGGAGCTGTTTTTT. Protein product: CASLKSGNTGELFF.

The rearrangement uses TRBV30 and TRBJ2-7; 9 bases are shared with TRBD1. Germline V lookup: CDR1 GTSNPN, CDR2 SVGIG (reference sequence). The CDR3 is 14 residues long. Losses at the gene ends were 3 bases for V and 3 bases for J; bases not matched to a gene: 6. DNA for the CDR3: TGTGCCTGGAGCTTCCGGGACAGGGACTACGAGCAGTACTTC. This translates into CAWSFRDRDYEQYF. Complete variable domain (other parts from reference TRBV30 and TRBJ2-7): SQTIHQWPATLVQPVGSPLSLECTVEGTSNPNLYWYRQAAGRGLQLLFYSVGIGQISSEVPQNLSASRPQDRQFILSSKKLLLSDSGFYLCAWSFRDRDYEQYFGPGTRLTVT.

This clone was counted a few times. This sequence joins TRBV7-3 and TRBJ2-7, with 7 positions matching TRBD1. With V trimmed by 5 bases and J by 6 bases, 7 bases remained unmatched. The CDR3 contains 13 residues. Germline values: CDR1 SGHTA, CDR2 FQGTGA. CDR3 bases: TGTGCCAGCAGCACGACAGGGAAGGGCGAGCAGTACTTC. Residues: CASSTTGKGEQYF.

The chain carries TRBV11-2 and TRBJ2-3, with D tentatively TRBD1 (5 bases). The germline gives CDR1 SGHAT, CDR2 FQNNGV. Trimming shortened V by 4 bases and J by 0 bases, and 20 bases separated the two germline ends. There are 18 residues in the CDR3. The CDR3 region has the DNA TGTGCCAGCAGCTCCTCGAGAAGGACAATTCTGAGCACAGATACGCAGTATTTT. It translates to CASSSSRRTILSTDTQYF.

A note on this clone: Germline is not matched at one junction end, which may reflect a read error. This chain links TRBV7-7 with TRBJ2-5; a weak D match, TRBD2 (5 bases). From germline, CDR1 is SSHAT and CDR2 FNYEAQ (reference sequence). The CDR3 consists of 14 residues. CDR3 protein: CASSLFTRGETQYF. The DNA for the CDR3 is TGTGCTAGCAGCTTGTTTACTCGAGGGGAGACCCAGTACTTC.

The V gene is TRBV14, the J gene TRBJ2-3; D not certain. This CDR3 contains 17 residues. Trimming pared 4 bases from V and 2 bases from J, leaving 19 bases between. The germline gives CDR1 SGHDN, CDR2 FVKESK. CDR3 nucleotide sequence: TGTGCCAGCAGCCCGCCCGGAACAGTCGCCGTCACAGATACGCAGTATTTT. Amino acid sequence: CASSPPGTVAVTDTQYF.

The chain couples TRBV4-2 to TRBJ2-7; 8 bases line up with TRBD2. The V gene end was trimmed by 1 base and the J gene end by 3 bases; junction bases not matched to a gene: 8. Germline assignment: CDR1 LGHNA and CDR2 YNFKEQ. The CDR3 is made up of 16 amino acids. The CDR3, as DNA: TGTGCCAGCAGCCAAGCTTGGCGGGAGGCCGACTACGAGCAGTACTTC. This sequence encodes CASSQAWREADYEQYF.

V usage is TRBV6-2 or TRBV6-3 and J usage is TRBJ2-2, with 7 bases lining up with TRBD1. V shed 5 bases, J shed 6 bases, and the junction held 6 bases outside the gene matches. Per the germline V gene, CDR1 is MNHEY and CDR2 is SVGEGT. The CDR3 loop spans 14 amino acids. In DNA form, the CDR3 reads TGTGCCAGCAGTCAGGGGGTGGCGGCCGGGGAGCTGTTTTTT. Translated, it gives CASSQGVAAGELFF.

The rearrangement links TRBV28 to TRBJ2-5, with 10 bases lining up with TRBD1. Trimming at V came to 5 bases and at J to 9 bases, leaving 12 bases not matched to a gene. CDR1 and CDR2 from the germline V gene are MDHEN and SYDVKM. This CDR3 is built from 15 residues. This CDR3 reads CASSRGQGVVGSQYF. The CDR3 DNA sequence: TGTGCCAGCAGTCGTGGACAGGGGGTTGTTGGGTCCCAGTACTTC. The full variable domain, with the rest looked up from reference TRBV28 and TRBJ2-5, is DVKVTQSSRYLVKRTGEKVFLECVQDMDHENMFWYRQDPGLGLRLIYFSYDVKMKEKGDIPEGYSVSREKKERFSLILESASTNQTSMYLCASSRGQGVVGSQYFGPGTRLLVL.

The chain uses TRBV27 and TRBJ2-3; D is undetermined. The CDR3 totals 13 residues. V dropped 5 bases and J dropped 0 bases, with 6 bases sitting between them. Germline V gives CDR1 MNHEY, CDR2 SMNVEV (reference sequence). The DNA for the CDR3 is TGTGCCAGCAGTCCTTTTAGCACAGATACGCAGTATTTT. Amino acids: CASSPFSTDTQYF.

Here the CDR3 DNA reads TGCGCCAGCAGCTTCCTAGCGGGAGGGCCCTCGCAGTTCTTC. Its protein product is CASSFLAGGPSQFF. The chain combines TRBV5-1 with TRBJ2-1; 12 nucleotides line up with TRBD2. The CDR3 runs 14 residues. Germline CDR1 SGHRS, CDR2 YFSETQ. V lost 2 bases, J lost 12 bases, and 6 bases stayed unmatched.

Remarks on this clone: The junction departs from the called germline gene at one end, perhaps through a read error. CDR3: CASSPAGGLIFF. The CDR3 DNA follows: TGTGCCAGCAGCCCCGCAGGGGGACTCATCTTTTTT. V gene TRBV7-2 combines with J gene TRBJ1-5, with TRBD1 identical over 7 bases. The CDR3 extends over 12 amino acids. Germline CDR1 and CDR2: SGHTA and FQGNSA. The entire variable domain, with the rest obtained from reference TRBV7-2 and TRBJ1-5, is as follows: GAGVSQSPSNKVTEKGKDVELRCDPISGHTALYWYRQSLGQGLEFLIYFQGNSAPDKSGLPSDRFSAERTGGSVSTLTIQRTQQEDSAVYLCASSPAGGLIFFGDGTRLSIL.